This TCR beta chain was found in a study of early T cells in non-severe SARS-CoV-2 infection. Study details: With bulk RNA from unsorted whole blood as input, sequencing yielded unpaired chains. Study-level findings and limits: Lookups in VDJdb leaned toward anti-spike CD8 responses and missed private and CD4 specificities.

Individually, cDNA molecules had unique molecular identifiers attached to them. TCRdb redid the calling of the 5' RACE reads with MiXCR, one entry per CDR3 protein. The table shows 65,000 to 75,000 distinct CDR3 sequences, with around a tenth occurring only once. Trimming shortened V by 6 bases and J by 4 bases, and 9 bases separated the two germline ends. CDR1 is SQVTM, CDR2 ANQGSEA, per germline. The CDR3 spans 12 residues. Notes on this clonotype: Antigen specificity is unknown.

The chain has TRBV29-1 and TRBJ2-2; the D is unclear. The sequencing sample was made of whole blood. The sequence was obtained from an adult who was a healthcare worker with PCR-confirmed SARS-CoV-2 infection or an uninfected control (not recorded which). The CDR3 region is CSVYQATGELFF. DNA for the CDR3: TGCAGCGTCTACCAAGCCACCGGGGAGCTGTTTTTT.